What follows are 20 T cell receptor beta chains derived from one specimen sequenced in a study of T cells in localized non-small cell lung cancer. Data came from immunoSEQ multiplex PCR; TCRdb stores just in-frame clones and leaves some out. The sample includes about 74,000 clones, 70% to 85% seen only once; the top ten take approximately 1.2%. This sample comprised peripheral blood, obtained before any cancer treatment. These receptors originate from a female donor of 60 years or more with stage I lung adenocarcinoma.

About this clone: Germline is not matched at one junction end, which may reflect a read error. This chain connects TRBV25-1 to TRBJ1-1, with a tentative D call TRBD1 (5 bases). Germline V lookup: CDR1 MGHDK, CDR2 SYGVNS. The CDR3 extends over 11 amino acids. CDR3 residues: CASSDNRLTIF. DNA of the CDR3: TGTGCCAGCAGTGATAACAGGTTAACGATCTTT.

The rearrangement uses TRBV7-9 and TRBJ1-1; D is unclear. CDR1 and CDR2 (germline): SEHNR, FQNEAQ (reference sequence). Trimming pared 1 base from V and 1 base from J, leaving 4 bases between. This CDR3 is built from 13 residues. The CDR3 loop reads CASSLEGNTEAFF. The CDR3, as DNA: TGTGCCAGCAGCTTAGAGGGGAACACTGAAGCTTTCTTT. Together with reference TRBV7-9 and TRBJ1-1, the CDR3 gives the full variable domain: DTGVSQNPRHKITKRGQNVTFRCDPISEHNRLYWYRQTLGQGPEFLTYFQNEAQLEKSRLLSDRFSAERPKGSFSTLEIQRTEQGDSAMYLCASSLEGNTEAFFGQGTRLTVV.

The chain has TRBV19 and TRBJ1-5; the D gene is possibly TRBD1 (6 bases). The germline V gene has CDR1 LNHDA and CDR2 SQIVND (reference sequence). With 5 bases removed from V and 9 bases from J, the gap between germline ends came to 14 bases. The CDR3 extends over 13 amino acids. The CDR3 sequence: CASSPGDPLPQHF. CDR3 DNA: TGTGCCAGTAGTCCAGGGGACCCACTGCCCCAGCATTTT.

There are many counts of this clone. The V call is TRBV10-1, the J call TRBJ1-2; perhaps TRBD1 as D (6 bases). The V and J ends lost 6 bases and 2 bases respectively, with 10 bases between them. From germline, CDR1 is WNHNN and CDR2 SYGVQD (reference sequence). The CDR3 loop spans 13 amino acids. CDR3 sequence reads: CASSPTGNYGYTF. CDR3 DNA sequence: TGCGCCAGCAGCCCTACAGGGAACTATGGCTACACCTTC.

This clone was observed a handful of times. This chain links TRBV6-5 with TRBJ2-2; TRBD2 might be the D (5 bases). The ends were cut back, 4 bases at V and 4 bases at J, with 7 bases in the middle. Germline assignment: CDR1 MNHEY and CDR2 SVGAGI. There are 13 residues in the CDR3. The CDR3 DNA follows: TGTGCCAGCAGTTTAGGAGGCACCGGGGAGCTGTTTTTT. It yields the protein CASSLGGTGELFF.

The chain couples TRBV19 to TRBJ2-5; a weak D match, TRBD1 (5 bases). Judging by the DNA end, TRBJ2-7 fits better; the J call may be wrong. The CDR3 extends over 13 amino acids. Germline V gene sequence: CDR1 LNHDA, CDR2 SQIVND (reference sequence). CDR3 amino acids: CASKQENSYEQYF. CDR3 bases: TGTGCCAGTAAACAGGAAAACTCCTACGAGCAGTACTTC.

The rearrangement uses TRBV5-1 and TRBJ2-2; the D call may be TRBD1 or TRBD2 (5 bases each). Trimming took 2 bases from V and 4 from J, leaving 12 bases between them. CDR3 length equals 15 residues. Germline CDR1 reads SGHRS; CDR2 reads YFSETQ. CDR3 sequence reads: CASSFYDGTTGELFF. Written as DNA, the CDR3 is TGCGCCAGCAGCTTCTACGACGGGACCACCGGGGAGCTGTTTTTT.

This clone was found once. This sequence joins TRBV7-3 and TRBJ2-1; D may be TRBD2 (5 bases). CDR1 and CDR2 (germline): SGHTA, FQGTGA. V was cut by 5 bases and J by 0 bases, with 20 bases left in between. The CDR3 loop spans 18 amino acids. The CDR3 DNA is TGTGCCAGCAGCGTACTAGGTTCCACGGATCACTCCTACAATGAGCAGTTCTTC. It yields the protein CASSVLGSTDHSYNEQFF.

V usage is TRBV27 and J usage is TRBJ2-7, with 9 bases identical to TRBD2. CDR1 is MNHEY, CDR2 SMNVEV, per germline (reference sequence). After removal of 1 base from V and 7 bases from J, the junction contained 5 bases not matched to a gene. The CDR3 has 14 residues. The CDR3 DNA is TGTGCCAGCAGTTTATACTCAGCGGGAGGTGAGCAGTACTTC. It encodes CASSLYSAGGEQYF.

The chain combines TRBV28 with TRBJ2-1; 11 nucleotides match TRBD2. The CDR3 contains 17 residues. The V gene's germline CDR1 is MDHEN and CDR2 SYDVKM. Trimming at V came to 6 bases and at J to 4 bases, leaving 11 bases not matched to a gene. The CDR3 region is CASRLAGDLPGYNEQFF. The CDR3 nucleotides read TGTGCCAGCAGACTAGCGGGAGATCTACCCGGTTACAATGAGCAGTTCTTC. The complete variable domain, with remaining parts taken from reference TRBV28 and TRBJ2-1, reads DVKVTQSSRYLVKRTGEKVFLECVQDMDHENMFWYRQDPGLGLRLIYFSYDVKMKEKGDIPEGYSVSREKKERFSLILESASTNQTSMYLCASRLAGDLPGYNEQFFGPGTRLTVL.

The chain combines TRBV4-2 with TRBJ2-7; D is tentatively TRBD1 or TRBD2 (6 bases each). Germline assignment: CDR1 LGHNA and CDR2 YNFKEQ. Trimming stripped 0 bases from V and 4 bases from J, with 19 bases between. The CDR3 runs to 17 residues. The CDR3, as DNA: TGTGCCAGCAGCCAAGATCGAGGGGGGCAGGGGATTTACGAGCAGTACTTC. Translated, it gives CASSQDRGGQGIYEQYF.

This sequence joins TRBV23-1 and TRBJ2-1, with 13 bases matching TRBD2. Being an ORF, TRBV23-1 has a function that is uncertain. The CDR3 runs 19 residues. The V and J ends lost 3 bases and 1 base, in that order; junction bases with no gene match: 9. The chain's CDR3 is CASSHPGLAGNCSYNEQFF. The CDR3 DNA follows: TGCGCCAGCAGTCACCCGGGACTAGCGGGGAATTGTTCCTACAATGAGCAGTTCTTC.

V is TRBV21-1 and J is TRBJ2-7; the table assigns TRBD1, which was not confirmed against the DNA. TRBV21-1 is listed as a pseudogene. The CDR3 has 15 amino acids. CDR3 in amino acids: CASSKDRDRGYEQYF. The CDR3 nucleotides read TGTGCCAGCAGCAAAGACCGGGACAGGGGCTACGAGCAGTACTTC.

This clone was counted only a few times. The chain has TRBV5-1 and TRBJ2-1; 12 bases are a match to TRBD2. With V trimmed by 3 bases and J by 3 bases, 4 bases remained unmatched. The CDR3 totals 16 residues. The germline V gene encodes CDR1 SGHRS and CDR2 YFSETQ. The CDR3 nucleotides are TGCGCCAGCAGCTCTGGACTAGCGGGACGCTACAATGAGCAGTTCTTC. Amino acid sequence: CASSSGLAGRYNEQFF.

This clone was observed a single time. V and J are TRBV5-1 and TRBJ2-5, with D perhaps matching TRBD1 (6 bases). The CDR3 extends over 14 amino acids. Germline V gives CDR1 SGHRS, CDR2 YFSETQ. Trimming left V 4 bases short and J 2 bases short, with 12 bases between. CDR3 amino acids: CASSIGTTQETQYF. CDR3 sequence (DNA): TGCGCCAGCAGCATCGGGACAACTCAAGAGACCCAGTACTTC.

V gene TRBV6-5 combines with J gene TRBJ1-1; no clear D. This CDR3 is built from 14 residues. Trimming pared 7 bases from V and 0 bases from J, leaving 12 bases between. The germline V gene encodes CDR1 MNHEY and CDR2 SVGAGI. CDR3 in DNA: TGTGCCAGCATCCCAGATGGGATGAACACTGAAGCTTTCTTT. This translates into CASIPDGMNTEAFF.

This clone showed up just a few times. V is TRBV5-1 and J is TRBJ1-3, with D unclear. With 4 bases removed from V and 0 bases from J, the gap between germline ends came to 8 bases. CDR1 and CDR2 (germline): SGHRS, YFSETQ. There are 14 residues in the CDR3. CDR3 DNA sequence: TGCGCCAGCAGCCCCGGGCCCTCTGGAAACACCATATATTTT. Its protein product is CASSPGPSGNTIYF.

The chain is built from TRBV19 and TRBJ1-2, with D perhaps TRBD1 (5 bases). The germline V gene has CDR1 LNHDA and CDR2 SQIVND (reference sequence). Trimming pared 4 bases from V and 6 bases from J, leaving 18 bases between. This CDR3 is 15 amino acids long. The CDR3 DNA is TGTGCCAGTAGTAGTGACTACGGGACGGCTAATGGCTACACCTTC. Translation gives CASSSDYGTANGYTF.

This chain links TRBV5-1 with TRBJ1-5; no reliable D call. The CDR3 is 14 residues long. Trimming shortened V by 0 bases and J by 7 bases, and 11 bases separated the two germline ends. In germline, CDR1 is SGHRS, CDR2 YFSETQ. The CDR3 bases are TGCGCCAGCAGCTTGGATCGGGCCGGACAGCCCCAGCATTTT. Amino acid sequence: CASSLDRAGQPQHF.

In nucleotides, the CDR3 is TGTGCCAGTAGTGGTGGGGCCAGGGGACCTAGCTCCTACGAGCAGTACTTC. Translation: CASSGGARGPSSYEQYF. The J gene is TRBJ2-7, the V gene TRBV19, with D possibly TRBD1 on 6 matching bases. The V and J ends lost 5 bases and 0 bases respectively, with 20 bases between them. This CDR3 region has 17 residues. Per germline, CDR1 LNHDA and CDR2 SQIVND (reference sequence).